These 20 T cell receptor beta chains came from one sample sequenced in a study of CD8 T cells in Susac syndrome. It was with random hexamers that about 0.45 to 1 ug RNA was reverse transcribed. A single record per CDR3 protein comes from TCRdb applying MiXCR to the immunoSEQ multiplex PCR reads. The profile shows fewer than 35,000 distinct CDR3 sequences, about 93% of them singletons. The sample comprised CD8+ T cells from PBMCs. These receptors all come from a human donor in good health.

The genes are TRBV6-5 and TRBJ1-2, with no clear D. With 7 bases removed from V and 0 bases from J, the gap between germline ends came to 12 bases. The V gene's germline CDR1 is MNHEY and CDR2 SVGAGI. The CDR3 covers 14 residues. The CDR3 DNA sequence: TGTGCCAGCAAGGTGCCAGGAACTAACTATGGCTACACCTTC. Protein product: CASKVPGTNYGYTF.

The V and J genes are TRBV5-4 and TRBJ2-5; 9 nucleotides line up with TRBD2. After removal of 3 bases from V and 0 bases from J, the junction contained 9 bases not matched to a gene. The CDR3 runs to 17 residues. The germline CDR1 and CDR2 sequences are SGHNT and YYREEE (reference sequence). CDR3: CASSYIAGEVYQETQYF. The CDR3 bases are TGTGCCAGCAGCTACATAGCGGGGGAAGTGTACCAAGAGACCCAGTACTTC.

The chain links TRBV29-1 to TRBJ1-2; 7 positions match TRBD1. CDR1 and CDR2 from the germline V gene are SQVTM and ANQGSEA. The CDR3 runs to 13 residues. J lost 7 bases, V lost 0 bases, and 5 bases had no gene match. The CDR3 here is CSVEDGQVFGYTF. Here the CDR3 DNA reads TGCAGCGTTGAAGATGGACAGGTCTTTGGCTACACCTTC.

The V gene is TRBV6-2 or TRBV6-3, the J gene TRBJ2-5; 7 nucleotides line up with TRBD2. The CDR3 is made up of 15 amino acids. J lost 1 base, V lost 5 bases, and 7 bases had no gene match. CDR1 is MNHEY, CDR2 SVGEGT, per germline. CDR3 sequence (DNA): TGTGCCAGCAGTACCCAGGGACTACTCCAAGAGACCCAGTACTTC. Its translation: CASSTQGLLQETQYF.

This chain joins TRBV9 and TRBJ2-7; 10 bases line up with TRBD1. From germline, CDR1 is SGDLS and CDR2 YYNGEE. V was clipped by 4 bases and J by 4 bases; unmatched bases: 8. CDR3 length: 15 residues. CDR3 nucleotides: TGTGCCAGCAGCCCCGGGGGGACAGGGGCGTACGAGCAGTACTTC. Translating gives CASSPGGTGAYEQYF.

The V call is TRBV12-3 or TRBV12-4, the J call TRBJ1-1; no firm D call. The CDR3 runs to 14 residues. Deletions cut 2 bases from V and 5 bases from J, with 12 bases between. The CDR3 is CASSLLGSLTEAFF. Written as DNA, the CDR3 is TGTGCCAGCAGTTTATTGGGATCCTTAACTGAAGCTTTCTTT.

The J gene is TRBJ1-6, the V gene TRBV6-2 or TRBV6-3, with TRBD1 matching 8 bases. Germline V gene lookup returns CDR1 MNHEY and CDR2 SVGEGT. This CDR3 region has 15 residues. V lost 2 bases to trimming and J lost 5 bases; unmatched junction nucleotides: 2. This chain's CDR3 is CASSYPDRDNSPLHF. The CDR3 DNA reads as TGTGCCAGCAGTTACCCGGACAGGGATAATTCACCCCTCCACTTT.

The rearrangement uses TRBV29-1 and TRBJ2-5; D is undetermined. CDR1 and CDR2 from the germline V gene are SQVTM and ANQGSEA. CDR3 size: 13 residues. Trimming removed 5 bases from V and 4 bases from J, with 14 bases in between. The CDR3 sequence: CSVSPGTIETQYF. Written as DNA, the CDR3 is TGCAGCGTTAGTCCCGGAACGATAGAGACCCAGTACTTC.

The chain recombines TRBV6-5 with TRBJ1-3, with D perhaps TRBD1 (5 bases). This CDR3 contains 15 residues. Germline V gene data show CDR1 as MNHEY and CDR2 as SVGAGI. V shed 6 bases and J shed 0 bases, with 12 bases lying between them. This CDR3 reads CASSPQGFSGNTIYF. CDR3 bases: TGTGCCAGCAGCCCCCAGGGCTTCTCTGGAAACACCATATATTTT.

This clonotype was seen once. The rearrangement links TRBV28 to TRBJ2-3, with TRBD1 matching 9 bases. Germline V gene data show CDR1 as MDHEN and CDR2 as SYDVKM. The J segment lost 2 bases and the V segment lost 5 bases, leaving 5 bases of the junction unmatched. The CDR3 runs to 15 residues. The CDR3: CASSRRDRATDTQYF. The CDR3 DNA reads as TGTGCCAGCAGTCGTAGGGACAGGGCCACAGATACGCAGTATTTT.

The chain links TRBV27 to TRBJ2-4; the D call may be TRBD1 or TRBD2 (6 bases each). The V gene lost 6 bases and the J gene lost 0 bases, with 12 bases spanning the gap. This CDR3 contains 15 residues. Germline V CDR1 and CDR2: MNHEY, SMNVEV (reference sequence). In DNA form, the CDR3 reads TGTGCCAGCAGCACGGGGGCGCCAGCCAAAAACATTCAGTACTTC. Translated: CASSTGAPAKNIQYF.

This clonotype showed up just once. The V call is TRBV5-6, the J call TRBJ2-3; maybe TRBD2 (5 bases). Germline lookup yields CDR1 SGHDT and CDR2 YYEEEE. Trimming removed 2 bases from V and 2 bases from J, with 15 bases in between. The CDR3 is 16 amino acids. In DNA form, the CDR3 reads TGTGCCAGCAGCTTCGACTACAACACCTACACAGATACGCAGTATTTT. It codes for CASSFDYNTYTDTQYF.

As DNA, the CDR3 is TGTGCCTGCGCGAGGGGTGGGCAGCCTTACAATGAGCAGTTCTTC. Its translation: CACARGGQPYNEQFF. The gene calls are TRBV27 and TRBJ2-1, with D possibly called TRBD1 or TRBD2 (5 bases each). The CDR3 contains 15 residues. The V and J ends lost 11 bases and 4 bases respectively, with 21 bases between them. Per germline, CDR1 MNHEY and CDR2 SMNVEV (reference sequence).

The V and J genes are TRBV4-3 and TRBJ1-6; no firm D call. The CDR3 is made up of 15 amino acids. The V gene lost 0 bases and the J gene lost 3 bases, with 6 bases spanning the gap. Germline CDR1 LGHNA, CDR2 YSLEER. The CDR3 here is CASSQDTGYNSPLHF. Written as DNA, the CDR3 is TGCGCCAGCAGCCAAGATACGGGCTATAATTCACCCCTCCACTTT.

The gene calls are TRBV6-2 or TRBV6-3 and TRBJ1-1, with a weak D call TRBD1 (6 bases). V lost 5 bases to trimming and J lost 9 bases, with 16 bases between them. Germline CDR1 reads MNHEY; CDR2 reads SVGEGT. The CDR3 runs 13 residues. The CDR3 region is CASSRSTGDKAFF. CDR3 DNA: TGTGCCAGCAGTCGTTCGACAGGAGATAAAGCTTTCTTT.

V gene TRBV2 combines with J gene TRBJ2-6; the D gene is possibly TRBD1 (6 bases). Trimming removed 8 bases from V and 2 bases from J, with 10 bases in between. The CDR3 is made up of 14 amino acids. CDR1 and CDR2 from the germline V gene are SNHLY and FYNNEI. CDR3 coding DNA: TGTGCCAGCGTTCCAGGGGCTGGGGCCAACGTCCTGACTTTC. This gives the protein CASVPGAGANVLTF.

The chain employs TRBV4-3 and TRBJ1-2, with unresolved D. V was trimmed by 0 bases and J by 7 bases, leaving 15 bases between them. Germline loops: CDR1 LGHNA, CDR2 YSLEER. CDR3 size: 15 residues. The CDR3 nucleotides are TGCGCCAGCAGCCAAGAGGCGGGGTGGCTCTCTGGCTACACCTTC. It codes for CASSQEAGWLSGYTF.

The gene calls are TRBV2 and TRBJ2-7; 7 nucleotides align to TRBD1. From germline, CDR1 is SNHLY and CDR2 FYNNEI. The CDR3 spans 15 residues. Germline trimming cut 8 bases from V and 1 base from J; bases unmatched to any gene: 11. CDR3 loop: CASWLDRELSYEQYF. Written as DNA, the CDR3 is TGTGCCAGCTGGCTCGACAGGGAACTTTCCTACGAGCAGTACTTC.

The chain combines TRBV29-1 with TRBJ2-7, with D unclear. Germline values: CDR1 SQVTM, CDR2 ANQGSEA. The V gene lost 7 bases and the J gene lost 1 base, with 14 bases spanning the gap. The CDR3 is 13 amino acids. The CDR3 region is CSGRTTNSYEQYF. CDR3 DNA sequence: TGCAGCGGAAGAACGACGAATTCCTACGAGCAGTACTTC.

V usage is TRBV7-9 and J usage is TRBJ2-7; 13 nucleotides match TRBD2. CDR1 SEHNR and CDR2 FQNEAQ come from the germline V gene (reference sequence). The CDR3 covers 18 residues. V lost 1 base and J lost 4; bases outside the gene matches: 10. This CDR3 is CASSLVGGGLAGPYEQYF. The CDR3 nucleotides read TGTGCCAGCAGCTTAGTGGGGGGGGGACTAGCGGGGCCGTACGAGCAGTACTTC.